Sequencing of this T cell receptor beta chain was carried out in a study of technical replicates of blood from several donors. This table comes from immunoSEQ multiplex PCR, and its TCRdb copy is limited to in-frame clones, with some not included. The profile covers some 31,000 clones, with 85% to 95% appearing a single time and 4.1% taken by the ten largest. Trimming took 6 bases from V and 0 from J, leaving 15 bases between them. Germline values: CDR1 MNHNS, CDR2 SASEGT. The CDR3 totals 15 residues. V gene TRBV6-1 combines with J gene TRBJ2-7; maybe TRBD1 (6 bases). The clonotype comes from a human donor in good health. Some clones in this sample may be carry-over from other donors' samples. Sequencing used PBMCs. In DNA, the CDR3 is TGTGCCAGCAGAGTCACAGGGTATTACTCCTACGAGCAGTACTTC. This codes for CASRVTGYYSYEQYF.